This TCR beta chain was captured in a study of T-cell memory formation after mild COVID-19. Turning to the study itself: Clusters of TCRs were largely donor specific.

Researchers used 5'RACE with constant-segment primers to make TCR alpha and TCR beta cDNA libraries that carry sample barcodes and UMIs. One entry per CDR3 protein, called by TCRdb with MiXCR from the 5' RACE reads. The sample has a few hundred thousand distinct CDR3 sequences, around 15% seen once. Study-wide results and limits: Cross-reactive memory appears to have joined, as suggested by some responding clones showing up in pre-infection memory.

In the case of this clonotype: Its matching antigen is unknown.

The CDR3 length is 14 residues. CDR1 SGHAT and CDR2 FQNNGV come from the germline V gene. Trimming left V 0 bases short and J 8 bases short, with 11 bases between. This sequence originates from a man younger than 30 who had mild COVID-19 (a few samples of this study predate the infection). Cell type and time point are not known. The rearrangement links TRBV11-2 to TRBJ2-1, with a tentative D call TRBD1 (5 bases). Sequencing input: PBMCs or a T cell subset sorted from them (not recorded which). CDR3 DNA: TGTGCCAGCAGCTTAGACAGGGTGGGCGATGAGCAGTTCTTC. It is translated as CASSLDRVGDEQFF.